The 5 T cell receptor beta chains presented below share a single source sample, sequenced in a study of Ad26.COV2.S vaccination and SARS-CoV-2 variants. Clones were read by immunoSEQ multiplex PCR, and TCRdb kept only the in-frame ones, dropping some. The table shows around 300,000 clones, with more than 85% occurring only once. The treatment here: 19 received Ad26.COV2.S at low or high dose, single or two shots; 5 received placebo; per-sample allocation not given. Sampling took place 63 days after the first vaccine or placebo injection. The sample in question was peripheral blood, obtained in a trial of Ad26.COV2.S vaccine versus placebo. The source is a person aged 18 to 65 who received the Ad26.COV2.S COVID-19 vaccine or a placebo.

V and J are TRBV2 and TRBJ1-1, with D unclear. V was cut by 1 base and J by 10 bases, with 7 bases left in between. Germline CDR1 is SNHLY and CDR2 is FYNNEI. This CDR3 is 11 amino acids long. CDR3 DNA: TGTGCCAGCAGTGAAGGGGTAGGAGCTTTCTTT. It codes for CASSEGVGAFF.

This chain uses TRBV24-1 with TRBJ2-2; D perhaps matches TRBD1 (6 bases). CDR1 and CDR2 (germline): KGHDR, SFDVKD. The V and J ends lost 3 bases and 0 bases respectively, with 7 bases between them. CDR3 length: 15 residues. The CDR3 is CATSDGGTNTGELFF. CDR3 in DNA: TGTGCCACCAGTGATGGGGGCACGAACACCGGGGAGCTGTTTTTT.

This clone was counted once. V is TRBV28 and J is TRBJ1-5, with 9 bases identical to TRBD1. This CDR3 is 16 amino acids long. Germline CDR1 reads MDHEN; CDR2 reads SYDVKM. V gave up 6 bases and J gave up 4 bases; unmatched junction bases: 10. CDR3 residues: CASSRPGTGINQPQHF. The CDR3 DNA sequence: TGTGCCAGCAGCCGTCCCGGGACAGGGATAAATCAGCCCCAGCATTTT.

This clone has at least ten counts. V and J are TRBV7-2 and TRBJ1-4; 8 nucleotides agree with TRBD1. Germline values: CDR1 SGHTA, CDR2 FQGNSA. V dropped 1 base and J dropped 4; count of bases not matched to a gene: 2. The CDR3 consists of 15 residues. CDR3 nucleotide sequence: TGTGCCAGCAGCTTAGGGGACAGGAATAATGAAAAACTGTTTTTT. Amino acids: CASSLGDRNNEKLFF.

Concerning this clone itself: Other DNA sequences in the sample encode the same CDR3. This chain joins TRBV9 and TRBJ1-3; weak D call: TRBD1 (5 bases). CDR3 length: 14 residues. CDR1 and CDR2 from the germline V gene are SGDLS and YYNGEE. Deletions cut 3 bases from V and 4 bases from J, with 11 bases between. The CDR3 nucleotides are TGTGCCAGCAGCGGTCAGGGAGGAGGAAACACCATATATTTT. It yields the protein CASSGQGGGNTIYF.